A selection of T cell receptor beta chains follows, all from one sample in a study of low-dose radiotherapy and immunotherapy resistance in tumors. TCRdb called the reads again in MiXCR, with one record for every CDR3 protein. The sample carries roughly 38,000 distinct CDR3 sequences, roughly 20% recorded once. The source was PBMCs, collected after low-dose radiotherapy plus immunotherapy. The receptors shown here come from a female donor with ovarian cancer. Both conserved end residues are part of each CDR3. Fields, in order: J gene, clone size, D gene, V gene, CDR3 DNA, CDR3 protein. A D gene is named only where the DNA matches it firmly. The listing skips clone size in some rows; elsewhere it reads once, few, many or a size class.

TRBJ2-3	many	TRBD1	TRBV5-1	TGCGCCAGCAGACCGGGACAGGAGTACGATACGCAGTATTTT	CASRPGQEYDTQYF
TRBJ2-7	many	TRBD2	TRBV20-1	TGCAGTGCTAGAGCGAGGCTAGCGGGAGGGCTAGGGAACGAGCAGTACTTC	CSARARLAGGLGNEQYF
TRBJ2-7	many	TRBD1	TRBV14	TGTGCCAGCAGCGTCGGGGGACAGGGCTACGAGCAGTACTTC	CASSVGGQGYEQYF
TRBJ1-1	many	-	TRBV19	TGTGCCAGTAGTCCGCGCTTGGGGGTTGGAACTGAAGCTTTCTTT	CASSPRLGVGTEAFF
TRBJ2-1	medium-sized	-	TRBV28	TGTGCCAGCAGTCCATCCGGCCTGGGTTTCTACAATGAGCAGTTCTTC	CASSPSGLGFYNEQFF
TRBJ2-5	-	-	TRBV7-2	TGTGCCAGCAGCTTAGGCGGGACATGGGAGACCCAGTACTTC	CASSLGGTWETQYF
TRBJ1-2	many	TRBD1	TRBV15	TGTGCCACCAGCAGAGATGTGACAGGGAGAGGGAAGCACTATGGCTACACCTTC	CATSRDVTGRGKHYGYTF
TRBJ2-1	many	TRBD2	TRBV6-2/TRBV6-3	TGTGCCAGCAGCCTATCCCTGGCTAGCGGGGTGTACAATGAGCAGTTCTTC	CASSLSLASGVYNEQFF
TRBJ2-5	many	-	TRBV15	TGTGCCACCAGCAACCGAGGTGAGGAAGAGACCCAGTACTTC	CATSNRGEEETQYF
TRBJ2-7	-	-	TRBV10-2	TGCGCCAGCAGTGTTACGCACGAGCAGTACTTC	CASSVTHEQYF
TRBJ1-1	few	-	TRBV5-1	TGCGCCAGCAGCTTGGCCCTGGGGAGGGACACTGAAGCTTTCTTT	CASSLALGRDTEAFF
TRBJ2-1	many	-	TRBV6-6	TGTGCCAGCAGTTACTCCCAGGGAAATGAGCAGTTCTTC	CASSYSQGNEQFF
TRBJ1-5	-	-	TRBV18	TGTGCCAGCTCACCACCCATGATAAATCAGCCCCAGCATTTT	CASSPPMINQPQHF
TRBJ1-4	-	-	TRBV2	TGTGCCAGCTGCGACCTTAATGAAAAACTGTTTTTT	CASCDLNEKLFF
TRBJ1-4	few	-	TRBV29-1	TGCAGCGTGGTCGGGGGAGGTGATGAAAAACTGTTTTTT	CSVVGGGDEKLFF
TRBJ2-3	many	-	TRBV6-2/TRBV6-3	TGTGCCAGCAGCCCCTCGGCCAGGGGTACAGATACGCAGTATTTT	CASSPSARGTDTQYF
TRBJ2-5	many	-	TRBV19	TGTGCCAGTAGTTTTTCAAGGACAGATTTAGAGACCCAGTACTTC	CASSFSRTDLETQYF
TRBJ2-7	-	-	TRBV6-2/TRBV6-3	TGTGCCAGCAGTTACGGCCACCCAAATGGGCTAGCAGTAACCTACGAGCAGTACTTC	CASSYGHPNGLAVTYEQYF
TRBJ2-4	many	TRBD1	TRBV19	TGTGCCAGTAGCACAGGGGCCAGGGGGAACATTCAGTACTTC	CASSTGARGNIQYF
TRBJ1-5	many	TRBD1	TRBV5-1	TGCGCCAGCAGCCCCGGGACAGGGAGTGGAAGCAATCAGCCCCAGCATTTT	CASSPGTGSGSNQPQHF
TRBJ1-4	-	-	TRBV7-8	TGTGCCAGCAGCTTAGTTAACAGCCCAACTAATGAAAAACTGTTTTTT	CASSLVNSPTNEKLFF
TRBJ1-1	many	TRBD1	TRBV5-1	TGCGCCAGCAGCTTGAGGGACAGCCTGAACACTGAAGCTTTCTTT	CASSLRDSLNTEAFF
TRBJ2-1	many	TRBD1	TRBV4-2	TGTGCCAGCAGCCAAGAAGGGCAGGGGGCTGGGAATGAGCAGTTCTTC	CASSQEGQGAGNEQFF
TRBJ2-2	many	TRBD1	TRBV19	TGTGCCAGTCAAGGGACAGGGCACACCGGGGAGCTGTTTTTT	CASQGTGHTGELFF
TRBJ2-1	once	TRBD2	TRBV4-3	TGCGCCAGCAGCCAAGATCAGACTAGCGGGAGTAAGTTCTTC	CASSQDQTSGSKFF
TRBJ2-1	-	-	TRBV12-3/TRBV12-4	TGTGCCAGCAGCAGGACTCCTCTTTTGGATGAGCAGTTCTTC	CASSRTPLLDEQFF
TRBJ2-5	-	TRBD2	TRBV2	TGTGCCAGCAGTGTACTAGCGGGAGCTGGAGAGACCCAGTACTTC	CASSVLAGAGETQYF
TRBJ2-3	many	TRBD1	TRBV5-8	TGTGCCAGCAGCTTGTATGAGGGGGCCCCAGATACGCAGTATTTT	CASSLYEGAPDTQYF
TRBJ1-1	many	TRBD1	TRBV10-3	TGTGCCACCTCTGGACAGGGCTGGGGAAAGAACACTGAAGCTTTCTTT	CATSGQGWGKNTEAFF
TRBJ2-3	many	-	TRBV28	TGTGCCAGCAGTTCCCCCATACTAGCAGATACGCAGTATTTT	CASSSPILADTQYF